This TCR beta chain stems from a study of blood T cell repertoires in COVID-19. Across the study: Both acute and convalescent COVID-19 samples were obtained from the United States, Italy and Spain. The cDNA or gDNA used as material had been derived from T cells, B-cell-depleted T cells, or PBMCs.

The CDR3 is 13 residues long. The J segment lost 7 bases and the V segment lost 5 bases, leaving 4 bases of the junction unmatched. CDR1 LNHNV and CDR2 YYDKDF come from the germline V gene (reference sequence). This clone was observed once. In the original analysis: Amplification with reference gene primers provided the estimates of nucleated cell counts. Data came from immunoSEQ multiplex PCR; TCRdb stores just in-frame clones and leaves some out. The V and J calls and clone size were taken over from that table, and D and trimming were inferred from the DNA. Altogether 150,000 to 200,000 clones are present, roughly 80% being singletons, with the ten largest covering more than 4.5%.

The TCR sequence derives from a woman aged 25 to 45 with acute or convalescent COVID-19. What was sequenced was peripheral blood. J is TRBJ1-2 and V is TRBV15; TRBD1 aligns across 10 bases. The CDR3 nucleotides read TGTGCCACCAGCTCCGGACAGGGGGGTGGCTACACCTTC. Translation: CATSSGQGGGYTF.